The sequence of this T cell receptor (beta chain) was determined in a study of beta chain features in type 1 diabetes. Overall study context: Age and gender were similar between patients and healthy donors, as were cell yields. Study results and limitations: Cells with high TCR expression could be over-represented when cDNA is sequenced.

What was sequenced were expressed TCRB transcripts, since all of the isolated RNA had been reverse transcribed. TCRdb's table, derived via immunoSEQ multiplex PCR, lists solely in-frame clones and lacks some. The sample has 25,000 or so clones; 60% to 80% are singletons. Comment on this clone: Its antigen is as yet unknown.

The germline V gene encodes CDR1 SGHDT and CDR2 YYEEEE. The CDR3 is 16 residues long. J lost 5 bases, V lost 4 bases, and 13 bases had no gene match. A CD45RO/CCR7/CD25/CD127/CD95/CD27 panel sorted naive, central memory, regulatory and stem cell-like memory CD4+ cells. The TCR originated in a woman between 40 and 55 years old in good health. The rearrangement joins TRBV5-6 to TRBJ2-7; the match to TRBD1 covers 9 bases. The sample was Tregs from blood. The CDR3 loop is CASSRMPGQGLHEQYF. The CDR3 DNA reads TGTGCCAGCAGCCGCATGCCGGGACAGGGTCTTCACGAGCAGTACTTC.